This T cell receptor (beta chain) originates from a study of cytotoxic CD8 clonotypes in ibrutinib-treated CLL. Trimming stripped 5 bases from V and 6 bases from J, with 19 bases between. Germline CDR1 reads SEHNR; CDR2 reads FQNEAQ (reference sequence). The CDR3 runs to 15 residues. Some clones are missing from TCRdb's copy, which holds only in-frame ones; the method was immunoSEQ multiplex PCR. The profile shows fewer than 400,000 clones, 67% of them singletons. The clonotype was recovered from a human donor with chronic lymphocytic leukemia. This chain uses TRBV7-9 with TRBJ1-2; possible D gene TRBD1, 6 bases. Sequencing used PBMCs, obtained after 36 months of ibrutinib treatment. CDR3 residues: CASSPTDSLGHGYTF. The DNA of the CDR3 is TGTGCCAGCAGCCCGACGGACAGCCTCGGCCATGGCTACACCTTC.